The present T cell receptor (beta chain) was sequenced within a study of T-cell reconstitution after alpha-beta-depleted transplantation in children. Study-wide findings and caveats: A year had passed since transplant, and T-cell counts and diversity by then came mostly from newly produced T cells. Several hundred expanded graft clones reportedly gave rise to the alpha-beta T cells present about two months after transplant.

This clonotype was counted between two and nine times. Its specificity is unknown. The ends were cut back, 4 bases at V and 7 bases at J, with 17 bases in the middle. CDR3 size: 14 residues. Germline loops: CDR1 KGHSH, CDR2 LQKENI. Preparing the TCRbeta library involved the use of unique molecular identifiers. TCRdb re-analysed the PCR reads in MiXCR, keeping a single row per CDR3 protein. There are roughly 300,000 distinct CDR3 sequences in the sample; around 10% occur only once, and roughly a quarter lies in the top ten. Sequencing used peripheral blood, obtained 180 days after TCRalphabeta/CD19-depleted stem cell transplant. V is TRBV18 and J is TRBJ2-7, with D perhaps TRBD2 (5 bases). The TCR sequence derives from a male patient between 2 and 9 years old who had a stem cell transplant for chronic granulomatous disease, so the T cells may come from the graft donor. The CDR3 spells CASSLHGVGGEQYF. CDR3 nucleotides: TGTGCCAGCTCACTACACGGGGTCGGAGGAGAGCAGTACTTC.